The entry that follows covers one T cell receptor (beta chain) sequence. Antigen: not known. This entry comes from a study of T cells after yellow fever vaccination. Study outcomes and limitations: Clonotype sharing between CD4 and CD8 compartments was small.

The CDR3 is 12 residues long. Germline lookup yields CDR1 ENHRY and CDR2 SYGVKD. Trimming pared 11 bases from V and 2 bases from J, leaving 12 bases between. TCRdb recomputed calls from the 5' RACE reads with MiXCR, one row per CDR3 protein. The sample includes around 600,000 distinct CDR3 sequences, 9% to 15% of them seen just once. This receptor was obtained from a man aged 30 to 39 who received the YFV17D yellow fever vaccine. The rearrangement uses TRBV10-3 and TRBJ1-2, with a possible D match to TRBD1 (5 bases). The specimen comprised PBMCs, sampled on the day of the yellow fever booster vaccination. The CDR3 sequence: CAYGAGNYGYTF. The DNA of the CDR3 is TGTGCCTATGGGGCAGGAAACTATGGCTACACCTTC.